The 25 T cell receptor beta chains reported below all come from one sample, sequenced in a study of T cells in Graves' hyperthyroidism and ophthalmopathy. What was amplified from RNA transcripts were TCR beta CDR3 regions. The TCR CDR3 first-round RT-PCR relied on the HTBI primer set. TCRdb independently ran MiXCR on the multiplex PCR reads; one entry per CDR3 protein. The table includes about 720,000 distinct CDR3 sequences, about a sixth detected once. Specimen: blood. Receptor source: a man aged 18 to 30 with Graves' hyperthyroidism.

This clonotype was found many times. The CDR3 loop reads CASSPGGGQPQHF. CDR3 nucleotide sequence: TGTGCCAGCTCACCGGGGGGCGGCCAGCCCCAGCATTTT. V usage is TRBV18 and J usage is TRBJ1-5; a weak D match, TRBD1 (6 bases). Trimming pared 3 bases from V and 7 bases from J, leaving 10 bases between. This CDR3 has 13 amino acids. Germline CDR1 is KGHSH and CDR2 is LQKENI.

This chain links TRBV3-1 with TRBJ2-5, with TRBD2 identical over 7 bases. The germline V gene has CDR1 LGHDT and CDR2 YNNKEL (reference sequence). This CDR3 is 15 amino acids long. J gave up 5 bases and V 1 base, and 7 bases lay outside the gene matches. The CDR3 reads CASSQGVAGEETQYF. In nucleotides, the CDR3 is TGTGCCAGCAGCCAAGGGGTAGCGGGCGAGGAGACCCAGTACTTC.

This clonotype was picked up a small number of times. For the CDR3, the DNA is TGTGCCAGCTCACCAGTAGCGGGAGGCCCCACCGGGGAGCTGTTTTTT. Its translation is CASSPVAGGPTGELFF. This chain joins TRBV18 and TRBJ2-2; 10 bases are shared with TRBD2. The ends lost 2 bases at V and 4 bases at J; junction bases unmatched: 4. Germline V CDR1 and CDR2: KGHSH, LQKENI. This CDR3 comprises 16 residues.

The chain uses TRBV19 and TRBJ2-5, with D tentatively TRBD2 (5 bases). V lost 5 bases to trimming and J lost 14 bases, with 21 bases between them. The CDR3 covers 13 residues. From germline, CDR1 is LNHDA and CDR2 SQIVND (reference sequence). The CDR3 DNA reads TGTGCCAGTAGTGCCACCCTAAGTAGCGAAGAATACTTC. Protein sequence: CASSATLSSEEYF.

The genes are TRBV7-2 and TRBJ1-2; D might be TRBD1 (6 bases). The ends were cut back, 5 bases at V and 0 bases at J, with 16 bases in the middle. CDR3 length equals 16 residues. Germline V gene data show CDR1 as SGHTA and CDR2 as FQGNSA. The CDR3 protein is CASSPYQQGANYGYTF. CDR3 nucleotide sequence: TGTGCCAGCAGCCCATACCAACAGGGCGCTAACTATGGCTACACCTTC.

This clonotype was seen many times. The gene calls are TRBV20-1 and TRBJ2-3; 8 bases map to TRBD2. Germline-derived CDR1 and CDR2 are DFQATT and SNEGSKA (reference sequence). Trimming cost V 0 bases and J 0 bases; bases outside gene matches: 8. This CDR3 spans 17 amino acids. The CDR3 bases are TGCAGTGCTAGAGATCTTGAGCGGGAGTGGAGCACAGATACGCAGTATTTT. Protein: CSARDLEREWSTDTQYF.

This clonotype appeared a few times. The chain links TRBV19 to TRBJ1-1, with a tentative D call TRBD1 (5 bases). Germline V gene data show CDR1 as LNHDA and CDR2 as SQIVND (reference sequence). The CDR3 length is 17 residues. V was trimmed by 5 bases and J by 6 bases, leaving 25 bases between them. The CDR3: CASSPMPQAEGLPEAFF. Here the CDR3 DNA reads TGTGCCAGTAGTCCCATGCCCCAGGCCGAGGGGCTCCCTGAAGCTTTCTTT.

The gene calls are TRBV7-8 and TRBJ1-2; D remains unclear. The CDR3 contains 13 residues. Germline CDR1 and CDR2: SGHVS and FQNEAQ. V was trimmed by 1 base and J by 6 bases, leaving 9 bases between them. The CDR3 nucleotides are TGTGCCAGCAGCTTAGAGTCCGGGGATGGCTACACCTTC. Translating it yields CASSLESGDGYTF.

This chain uses TRBV4-2 with TRBJ2-7; D is perhaps TRBD2 (6 bases). CDR1 LGHNA and CDR2 YNFKEQ come from the germline V gene. Trimming pared 8 bases from V and 7 bases from J, leaving 18 bases between. This CDR3 contains 13 residues. CDR3 in amino acids: CASAQSGAGEQYF. The CDR3 coding sequence is TGTGCCAGCGCCCAGTCGGGAGCAGGGGAGCAGTACTTC.

In this sample, this clonotype turned up many times. The chain uses TRBV28 and TRBJ1-1; 7 bases fit TRBD1. The V segment lost 5 bases and the J segment 4 bases; nucleotides outside the gene matches: 7. The CDR3 covers 14 residues. CDR1 MDHEN and CDR2 SYDVKM come from the germline V gene. The CDR3 nucleotides are TGTGCCAGCAGTGCGACAGGGTGGGGCACTGAAGCTTTCTTT. Its protein is CASSATGWGTEAFF.

With regard to this clonotype: Germline and junction disagree at one end, which may indicate a read error. The chain employs TRBV28 and TRBJ2-1, with a possible D match to TRBD2 (5 bases). The germline gives CDR1 MDHEN, CDR2 SYDVKM. There are 15 residues in the CDR3. CDR3 protein: CASSFGRGSYNGQFF. The DNA for the CDR3 is TGTGCCAGCAGTTTTGGGAGAGGGTCCTACAATGGGCAGTTCTTC.

This chain links TRBV5-4 with TRBJ2-2; 7 nucleotides align to TRBD2. The length of the CDR3 is 16 residues. CDR1 SGHNT and CDR2 YYREEE come from the germline V gene (reference sequence). V shed 6 bases and J 3 bases; nucleotides not matched to a gene: 11. The DNA of the CDR3 is TGTGCCAGCACTCTACTCGCGGGAGACTACACCGGGGAGCTGTTTTTT. Translating gives CASTLLAGDYTGELFF.

This clonotype has a handful of counts. The J gene is TRBJ1-1, the V gene TRBV27, with D tentatively TRBD1 (5 bases). V lost 6 bases and J lost 1, with 18 bases in between. CDR3 length: 16 residues. Germline V lookup: CDR1 MNHEY, CDR2 SMNVEV (reference sequence). CDR3 loop: CASSPRIAQENTEAFF. The CDR3 region has the DNA TGTGCCAGCAGCCCCAGAATAGCACAGGAGAACACTGAAGCTTTCTTT.

V and J are TRBV7-9 and TRBJ2-4, with 11 bases matching TRBD2. Germline V gene lookup returns CDR1 SEHNR and CDR2 FQNEAQ (reference sequence). The CDR3 runs 19 residues. The trim removed 2 bases at V and 0 bases at J, leaving 9 bases unmatched. CDR3 residues: CASSLTSSGRKLAKNIQYF. The CDR3 coding sequence is TGTGCCAGCAGCTTAACTTCTAGCGGGAGGAAACTAGCCAAAAACATTCAGTACTTC.

In this sample, this clonotype turned up a few times. Possible read error: a much larger clone is one base away. V usage is TRBV7-2 and J usage is TRBJ1-3; D is ambiguous. CDR3 length equals 15 residues. Per the germline V gene, CDR1 is SGHTA and CDR2 is FQGNSA. The V end was cut by 5 bases, the J end by 4 bases, with 15 bases between. CDR3 in DNA: TGTGCCAGCAGCCCACGGCGGGCAGGAGGAAACACCATATATTTT. Its protein is CASSPRRAGGNTIYF.

Points on this clonotype: A clone one base away is much larger, so this may be a read error. CDR3 sequence reads: CATSDFRVGKQYF. The CDR3, as DNA: TGTGCCACCAGTGATTTCCGAGTGGGCAAGCAGTACTTC. The chain uses TRBV24-1 and TRBJ2-7; D is unresolved. Germline assignment: CDR1 KGHDR and CDR2 SFDVKD. The CDR3 is 13 amino acids. V was clipped by 1 base and J by 8 bases, with 11 bases between them.

In its sample, this clonotype was seen many times. The gene calls are TRBV7-9 and TRBJ2-7; 11 positions match TRBD2. This CDR3 has 16 residues. Trimming took 5 bases from V and 3 from J; bases not matched to a gene: 9. In germline, CDR1 is SEHNR, CDR2 FQNEAQ (reference sequence). CDR3 DNA sequence: TGTGCCAGCAGCGCCGTCCGAACTAGCGGGAGCTACGAGCAGTACTTC. This codes for CASSAVRTSGSYEQYF.

The sample holds many counts of this clonotype. V is TRBV24-1 and J is TRBJ2-7, with D hard to call. The CDR3 contains 11 residues. Trimming cost V 2 bases and J 5 bases, with 3 bases left between them. CDR1 is KGHDR and CDR2 is SFDVKD in the germline V gene. Here the CDR3 DNA reads TGTGCCACCAGTGATTATGACGAGCAGTACTTC. Its protein product is CATSDYDEQYF.

This clonotype was seen many times. The gene calls are TRBV12-5 and TRBJ2-7; D not resolved. CDR1 is LGHNT and CDR2 is FRNRAP in the germline V gene. This CDR3 is 17 amino acids long. V was clipped by 2 bases and J by 0 bases, with 17 bases between them. The DNA of the CDR3 is TGTGCTAGTGGTTTGTCGGGCCCTGACGGTTTCTCCTACGAGCAGTACTTC. Translation gives CASGLSGPDGFSYEQYF. Looking up the rest from reference TRBV12-5 and TRBJ2-7 gives the full variable domain: DARVTQTPRHKVTEMGQEVTMRCQPILGHNTVFWYRQTMMQGLELLAYFRNRAPLDDSGMPKDRFSAEMPDATLATLKIQPSEPRDSAVYFCASGLSGPDGFSYEQYFGPGTRLTVT.

The sample holds a few counts of this clonotype. This chain connects TRBV13 to TRBJ2-1; D remains ambiguous. The CDR3 runs to 14 residues. CDR1 and CDR2 from the germline V gene are PRHDT and FYEKMQ (reference sequence). The V end lost 5 bases, the J end lost 7 bases, and 15 bases lay between the germline ends. The CDR3 nucleotides are TGTGCCAGCAGCAGTGCAGGTCTATCGAATGAGCAGTTCTTC. It is translated as CASSSAGLSNEQFF.

The chain combines TRBV3-1 with TRBJ1-2, with a tentative D call TRBD1 (6 bases). V lost 2 bases, J lost 0 bases, and 10 bases lay in between. The germline gives CDR1 LGHDT, CDR2 YNNKEL (reference sequence). The CDR3 runs to 15 residues. CDR3: CASSQSPGANYGYTF. The CDR3 DNA reads TGTGCCAGCAGCCAATCGCCAGGGGCTAACTATGGCTACACCTTC.

DNA of the CDR3: TGTGCCAGCAGCGTCTCACGGGACGGAAGCTCCTACGAGCAGTACTTC. It translates to CASSVSRDGSSYEQYF. The chain joins TRBV9 to TRBJ2-7, with D perhaps matching TRBD1 or TRBD2 (5 bases each). The CDR3 covers 16 residues. V shed 2 bases and J shed 0 bases, with 15 bases lying between them. Germline CDR1 SGDLS, CDR2 YYNGEE. Drawing the rest from reference TRBV9 and TRBJ2-7, the complete variable domain is DSGVTQTPKHLITATGQRVTLRCSPRSGDLSVYWYQQSLDQGLQFLIQYYNGEERAKGNILERFSAQQFPDLHSELNLSSLELGDSALYFCASSVSRDGSSYEQYFGPGTRLTVT.

This CDR3 is CAISDGLADYTQYF. The CDR3 nucleotides read TGTGCCATCAGTGATGGGCTAGCGGACTATACGCAGTATTTT. The rearrangement joins TRBV10-3 to TRBJ2-3, with 7 bases fitting TRBD2. This CDR3 region has 14 residues. The germline CDR1 and CDR2 sequences are ENHRY and SYGVKD. Trimming took 3 bases from V and 7 from J; bases not matched to a gene: 7.

This clonotype was found many times. The V and J genes are TRBV30 and TRBJ2-3; a possible D gene is TRBD1 (7 bases). In germline, CDR1 is GTSNPN, CDR2 SVGIG (reference sequence). Deletions cut 8 bases from V and 2 bases from J, with 17 bases between. The CDR3 extends over 14 amino acids. The CDR3 sequence is CAQGGRGYTDTQYF. CDR3 nucleotide sequence: TGTGCCCAGGGGGGAAGGGGATACACAGATACGCAGTATTTT.

In its sample, this clonotype was seen many times. The chain employs TRBV28 and TRBJ1-1; D remains ambiguous. The V gene's germline CDR1 is MDHEN and CDR2 SYDVKM. Trimming took 8 bases from V and 4 from J, leaving 17 bases between them. The CDR3 runs to 14 residues. The CDR3, as DNA: TGTGCCAGCGCCCCTAGTTTGAGGACCACTGAAGCTTTCTTT. Its translation is CASAPSLRTTEAFF.